This passage covers 19 T cell receptor beta chains from one sample sequenced in a study of T-cell reconstitution after alpha-beta-depleted transplantation in children. The library targeted TCRbeta and was prepared with unique molecular identifiers. One entry per CDR3 protein results from TCRdb running MiXCR on the PCR reads. The top ten clones hold 5% to 6.5% of a sample with around 210,000 distinct CDR3 sequences, 6.6% of them seen once. The sequenced sample was PBMCs, obtained before TCRalphabeta/CD19-depleted stem cell transplant. These receptors were obtained from a boy aged 2 to 10 with acute lymphoblastic leukemia, due to receive a stem cell transplant.

This clonotype was counted at least ten times. This sequence joins TRBV28 and TRBJ2-3; 7 bases agree with TRBD2. The CDR3 consists of 15 residues. CDR1 is MDHEN, CDR2 SYDVKM, per germline. The junction had 11 bases not matched to a gene; V was cut back by 5 bases and J by 6 bases. Here the CDR3 DNA reads TGTGCCAGCAGTCATAGCGGGCGAGGCCGGGATACGCAGTATTTT. As protein: CASSHSGRGRDTQYF.

This clonotype occurred many times. J is TRBJ2-1 and V is TRBV5-1; 11 nucleotides align to TRBD2. Germline V gene sequence: CDR1 SGHRS, CDR2 YFSETQ. Unmatched junction bases numbered 4, after V lost 4 bases and J lost 4 bases. This CDR3 contains 15 residues. For the CDR3, the DNA is TGCGCCAGCAGCCCCCGACTAGCGGGATACAATGAGCAGTTCTTC. Translating it yields CASSPRLAGYNEQFF.

The chain uses TRBV12-3 or TRBV12-4 and TRBJ1-5; 10 bases map to TRBD1. The CDR3 length is 17 residues. V lost 5 bases to trimming and J lost 2 bases; unmatched junction nucleotides: 9. In DNA, the CDR3 is TGTGCCAGCAGTCCGCACACAGGACAGGGGGGCAATCAGCCCCAGCATTTT. This encodes CASSPHTGQGGNQPQHF.

This clonotype occurred a few times. V gene TRBV19 combines with J gene TRBJ1-3; the match to TRBD1 covers 10 bases. CDR3 length: 17 residues. V was pared by 4 bases and J by 0 bases, with 6 bases of the junction left unmatched. Germline values: CDR1 LNHDA, CDR2 SQIVND (reference sequence). The CDR3 here is CASSTLTGGYSGNTIYF. The DNA of the CDR3 is TGTGCCAGTAGTACCTTGACAGGGGGCTACTCTGGAAACACCATATATTTT.

The chain is built from TRBV20-1 and TRBJ2-7; 7 nucleotides line up with TRBD2. J lost 1 base, V lost 6 bases, and 9 bases had no gene match. This CDR3 has 14 residues. Germline V gives CDR1 DFQATT, CDR2 SNEGSKA (reference sequence). The CDR3 spells CSAIRLAESYEQYF. The CDR3 DNA reads as TGCAGTGCGATAAGACTAGCCGAGTCCTACGAGCAGTACTTC.

The sample holds many counts of this clonotype. This chain connects TRBV12-3 or TRBV12-4 to TRBJ2-7; 7 nucleotides line up with TRBD2. After removal of 7 bases from V and 2 bases from J, the junction contained 11 bases not matched to a gene. The CDR3 has 15 amino acids. CDR3 in amino acids: CASTLGSGATYEQYF. DNA of the CDR3: TGTGCCAGCACCCTGGGGAGCGGGGCCACCTACGAGCAGTACTTC.

The chain links TRBV28 to TRBJ1-4, with D unresolved. V was pared by 3 bases and J by 7 bases, with 9 bases between. The CDR3 is 13 residues long. Germline-derived CDR1 and CDR2 are MDHEN and SYDVKM. CDR3 sequence: CASSFRAVEKLFF. DNA of the CDR3: TGTGCCAGCAGTTTTCGGGCAGTTGAAAAACTGTTTTTT.

The table lists this clonotype with many counts. The J gene is TRBJ2-2, the V gene TRBV27, with unresolved D. Deletions cut 3 bases from V and 2 bases from J, with 13 bases between. The CDR3 is 16 residues long. Germline V lookup: CDR1 MNHEY, CDR2 SMNVEV (reference sequence). The CDR3 loop is CASSFLTFLNTGELFF. CDR3 bases: TGTGCCAGCAGTTTTCTTACTTTCCTCAACACCGGGGAGCTGTTTTTT.

This clonotype showed up many times. The chain has TRBV6-5 and TRBJ1-2; no clear D. With 6 bases removed from V and 4 bases from J, the gap between germline ends came to 18 bases. The CDR3 contains 15 residues. Germline V gene sequence: CDR1 MNHEY, CDR2 SVGAGI. The CDR3 nucleotides read TGTGCCAGCAGCCCCGAGGCATGGCGCCTCTATGGCTACACCTTC. It is translated as CASSPEAWRLYGYTF.

This clonotype was seen at least ten times. The chain joins TRBV28 to TRBJ2-7; D is ambiguous. Trimming stripped 4 bases from V and 3 bases from J, with 10 bases between. This CDR3 spans 13 amino acids. Per the germline V gene, CDR1 is MDHEN and CDR2 is SYDVKM. CDR3 in amino acids: CASSSGKNYEQYF. CDR3 coding DNA: TGTGCCAGCAGTTCCGGAAAGAACTACGAGCAGTACTTC.

There are many counts of this clonotype. V gene TRBV28 combines with J gene TRBJ2-1, with 9 positions matching TRBD1. Germline V gene sequence: CDR1 MDHEN, CDR2 SYDVKM. The CDR3 is 18 amino acids. V lost 7 bases and J lost 4; bases outside the gene matches: 17. CDR3 nucleotides: TGTGCCAGCACCCTCACCCTGACGGGGACAGGGATTTACAATGAGCAGTTCTTC. Protein: CASTLTLTGTGIYNEQFF. Together with reference TRBV28 and TRBJ2-1, the CDR3 gives the full variable domain: DVKVTQSSRYLVKRTGEKVFLECVQDMDHENMFWYRQDPGLGLRLIYFSYDVKMKEKGDIPEGYSVSREKKERFSLILESASTNQTSMYLCASTLTLTGTGIYNEQFFGPGTRLTVL.

The chain carries TRBV28 and TRBJ2-6; unclear D gene. Germline V gene sequence: CDR1 MDHEN, CDR2 SYDVKM. This CDR3 comprises 15 residues. Trimming took 6 bases from V and 2 from J, leaving 11 bases between them. The CDR3 DNA sequence: TGTGCCAGCAGACTTACCTTGACTGGGGCCAACGTCCTGACTTTC. Amino acids: CASRLTLTGANVLTF.

This clonotype was counted at least ten times. The genes are TRBV28 and TRBJ2-1; 11 bases line up with TRBD2. Germline assignment: CDR1 MDHEN and CDR2 SYDVKM. V gave up 6 bases and J gave up 10 bases; unmatched junction bases: 14. The CDR3 sequence is 16 residues long. Here the CDR3 reads CASRLTSGRLVGEQFF. The CDR3 DNA is TGTGCCAGCAGGCTAACTAGCGGGAGATTAGTGGGGGAGCAGTTCTTC.

This clonotype occurred many times. CDR3 residues: CSANRDNYGYTF. For the CDR3, the DNA is TGCAGTGCCAACAGGGATAACTATGGCTACACCTTC. The gene calls are TRBV20-1 and TRBJ1-2, with D maybe TRBD1 (6 bases). The V and J ends lost 6 bases and 1 base respectively, with 9 bases between them. Germline loops: CDR1 DFQATT, CDR2 SNEGSKA (reference sequence). This CDR3 has 12 amino acids.

This clonotype was seen at least ten times. The V and J genes are TRBV27 and TRBJ1-1; D may be TRBD1 (6 bases). Germline V lookup: CDR1 MNHEY, CDR2 SMNVEV (reference sequence). The CDR3 contains 14 residues. Between the trimmed V and J ends, which lost 10 bases and 11 bases, there was a span of 26 bases. The chain's CDR3 is CAIEAGGDKVSAFF. CDR3 coding DNA: TGTGCCATAGAGGCGGGGGGCGATAAGGTTTCGGCTTTCTTT.

This clonotype was observed many times. The chain has TRBV6-2 or TRBV6-3 and TRBJ2-3, with 13 nucleotides matching TRBD2. With V trimmed by 0 bases and J by 4 bases, 1 base remained unmatched. The CDR3 length is 16 residues. The germline V gene encodes CDR1 MNHEY and CDR2 SVGEGT. The CDR3 region has the DNA TGTGCCAGCAGTTACTCGACTAGCGGGGGGTCAGATACGCAGTATTTT. Its translation: CASSYSTSGGSDTQYF.

The sample holds many counts of this clonotype. This chain connects TRBV28 to TRBJ2-1, with D hard to call. There are 14 residues in the CDR3. Germline loops: CDR1 MDHEN, CDR2 SYDVKM. Trimming removed 2 bases from V and 7 bases from J, with 12 bases in between. CDR3 sequence (DNA): TGTGCCAGCAGTTTACAGCAAGGACGAAATGAGCAGTTCTTC. Its translation: CASSLQQGRNEQFF. Based on the CDR3 plus reference TRBV28 and TRBJ2-1, the full variable domain is DVKVTQSSRYLVKRTGEKVFLECVQDMDHENMFWYRQDPGLGLRLIYFSYDVKMKEKGDIPEGYSVSREKKERFSLILESASTNQTSMYLCASSLQQGRNEQFFGPGTRLTVL.

This clonotype was counted at least ten times. The rearrangement links TRBV6-5 to TRBJ2-7; possibly TRBD2 for D (6 bases). Germline lookup yields CDR1 MNHEY and CDR2 SVGAGI. V lost 4 bases and J lost 4, with 11 bases in between. This CDR3 is built from 13 residues. CDR3 nucleotide sequence: TGTGCCAGCAGTTTAGCTCGGGGGTACGAGCAGTACTTC. Translation gives CASSLARGYEQYF.

This clonotype was recorded many times. V gene TRBV7-9 combines with J gene TRBJ2-7; D remains ambiguous. The CDR3 length is 17 residues. CDR1 and CDR2 (germline): SEHNR, FQNEAQ (reference sequence). Trimming stripped 0 bases from V and 3 bases from J, with 18 bases between. The CDR3 bases are TGTGCCAGCAGCTTAGCCCGTGGGCTTGGCCCTAGCTACGAGCAGTACTTC. Amino acids: CASSLARGLGPSYEQYF.